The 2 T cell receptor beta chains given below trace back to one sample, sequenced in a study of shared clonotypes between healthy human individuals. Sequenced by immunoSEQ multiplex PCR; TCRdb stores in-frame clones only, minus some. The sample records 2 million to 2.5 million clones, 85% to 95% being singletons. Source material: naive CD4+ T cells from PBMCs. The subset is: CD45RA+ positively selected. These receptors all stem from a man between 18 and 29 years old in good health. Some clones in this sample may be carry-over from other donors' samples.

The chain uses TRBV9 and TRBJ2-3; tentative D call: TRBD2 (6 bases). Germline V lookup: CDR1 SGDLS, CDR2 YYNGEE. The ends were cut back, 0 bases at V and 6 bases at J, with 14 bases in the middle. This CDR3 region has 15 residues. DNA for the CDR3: TGTGCCAGCAGCGTAGACCCGGGAGTCCCTGATACGCAGTATTTT. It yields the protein CASSVDPGVPDTQYF. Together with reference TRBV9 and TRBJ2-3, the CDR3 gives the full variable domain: DSGVTQTPKHLITATGQRVTLRCSPRSGDLSVYWYQQSLDQGLQFLIQYYNGEERAKGNILERFSAQQFPDLHSELNLSSLELGDSALYFCASSVDPGVPDTQYFGPGTRLTVL.

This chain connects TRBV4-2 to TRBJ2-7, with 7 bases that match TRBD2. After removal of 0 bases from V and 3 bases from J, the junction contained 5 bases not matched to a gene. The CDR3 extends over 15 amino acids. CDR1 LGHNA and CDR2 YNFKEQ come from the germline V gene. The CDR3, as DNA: TGTGCCAGCAGCCAAGATCTACGGGGGGTCTACGAGCAGTACTTC. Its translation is CASSQDLRGVYEQYF.